This TCR beta chain was sequenced during a study of T cell responses to AZD1222 COVID-19 vaccine. Sequencing used immunoSEQ multiplex PCR; TCRdb keeps in-frame clones, though not all of them. The repertoire holds 70,000 to 100,000 clones, roughly 88% seen once, with about 3.4% in the top ten. V shed 7 bases and J shed 4 bases, with 16 bases lying between them. Per the germline V gene, CDR1 is SNHLY and CDR2 is FYNNEI. The CDR3 covers 14 residues. The chain joins TRBV2 to TRBJ2-5, with D possibly TRBD2 on 5 matching bases. The TCR comes from an adult who received the AZD1222 COVID-19 vaccine. Sequencing used peripheral blood, obtained 28 days after the second AZD1222 dose. The CDR3 spells CASKPSEGGETQYF. CDR3 in DNA: TGTGCCAGCAAGCCAAGTGAGGGTGGAGAGACCCAGTACTTC.